This paragraph reports one TCR beta chain. What it recognizes is unknown. The ends were cut back, 2 bases at V and 4 bases at J, with 5 bases in the middle. The CDR3 runs 11 residues. Germline V lookup: CDR1 DFQATT, CDR2 SNEGSKA (reference sequence). This sample is drawn from a study of cytomegalovirus exposure and HLA in healthy donors. About the study: Among the 300 to 450 genotyped donors, 65% to 85% were placed in the Caucasian-associated ancestry cluster. Study-wide points: Listed as cytomegalovirus-associated were over 150 TCR beta chains.

PCR was performed using 60 Vbeta and 13 Jbeta primers. Assay: immunoSEQ multiplex PCR; the TCRdb copy retains only in-frame clones and omits some. The sample holds 180,000 or so clones, around three quarters seen once. The source is a woman aged 25 to 39 in good health and CMV-seronegative. V and J are TRBV20-1 and TRBJ2-5; the D is unclear. Material: PBMCs. The CDR3 nucleotides are TGCAGTGCTAGAAACAGAGAGACCCAGTACTTC. As protein: CSARNRETQYF.